The 9 T cell receptor beta chains given below trace back to one sample, sequenced in a study of T cells in tuberculosis. Sample time point: new active TB diagnosis, blood taken before or within 7 days of starting treatment. Using immunoSEQ multiplex PCR, the repertoire was profiled, and TCRdb retains in-frame clones only, with some absent. The sample has around 35,000 clones, approximately 89% seen once. Here the sequenced sample was PBMCs, taken at tuberculosis diagnosis. Every receptor here comes from an adult with tuberculosis.

The chain is built from TRBV9 and TRBJ1-6; 7 positions agree with TRBD1. Trimming took 0 bases from V and 6 from J; bases not matched to a gene: 0. Germline CDR1 is SGDLS and CDR2 is YYNGEE. The CDR3 is 14 amino acids. CDR3 nucleotides: TGTGCCAGCAGCGTAGGACAGGGTAATTCACCCCTCCACTTT. Translating it yields CASSVGQGNSPLHF.

The V gene is TRBV28, the J gene TRBJ1-1; D gene ambiguous. V lost 7 bases to trimming and J lost 5 bases, with 14 bases between them. The CDR3 has 13 residues. CDR1 and CDR2 (germline): MDHEN, SYDVKM. The CDR3 DNA sequence: TGTGCCAGCAAAGCAGGAGGGCATACTGAAGCTTTCTTT. Translated, it gives CASKAGGHTEAFF. The full variable domain, its missing parts supplied by reference TRBV28 and TRBJ1-1, is DVKVTQSSRYLVKRTGEKVFLECVQDMDHENMFWYRQDPGLGLRLIYFSYDVKMKEKGDIPEGYSVSREKKERFSLILESASTNQTSMYLCASKAGGHTEAFFGQGTRLTVV.

The V and J genes are TRBV18 and TRBJ2-5; D gene unclear. Per germline, CDR1 KGHSH and CDR2 LQKENI. This CDR3 is built from 14 residues. Trimming shortened V by 3 bases and J by 4 bases, and 12 bases separated the two germline ends. CDR3 region: CASSPSLAGETQYF. In DNA, the CDR3 is TGTGCCAGCTCACCGTCCTTAGCCGGAGAGACCCAGTACTTC.

This chain links TRBV6-1 with TRBJ2-5; 8 bases map to TRBD2. Germline assignment: CDR1 MNHNS and CDR2 SASEGT. This CDR3 spans 14 amino acids. J lost 0 bases, V lost 7 bases, and 4 bases had no gene match. CDR3 nucleotides: TGTGCCAGCAACGGGGGGGCGTACCAAGAGACCCAGTACTTC. Its protein is CASNGGAYQETQYF.

The chain joins TRBV10-2 to TRBJ1-4, with 10 bases that match TRBD1. Germline CDR1 WSHSY, CDR2 SAAADI. Unmatched junction bases numbered 12, after V lost 1 base and J lost 7 bases. The CDR3 totals 18 residues. The CDR3: CASSELLILRDRGEKLFF. In nucleotides, the CDR3 is TGCGCCAGCAGTGAGTTGCTAATTCTCCGGGACAGGGGTGAAAAACTGTTTTTT.

The DNA of the CDR3 is TGTGCCAGCAGCCCAAGTCGGGGGGTAATCGAGGGCTACACCTTC. Amino acids: CASSPSRGVIEGYTF. The J gene is TRBJ1-2, the V gene TRBV4-2; possible D gene TRBD1, 5 bases. CDR3 size: 15 residues. The V end lost 4 bases, the J end lost 8 bases, and 20 bases lay between the germline ends. The germline V gene encodes CDR1 LGHNA and CDR2 YNFKEQ.

This sequence joins TRBV7-8 and TRBJ1-3; D gene uncertain. Germline CDR1 is SGHVS and CDR2 is FQNEAQ. V dropped 2 bases and J dropped 0 bases, with 5 bases sitting between them. This CDR3 comprises 14 residues. The CDR3 region has the DNA TGTGCCAGCAGCTTAAGCCCCTCTGGAAACACCATATATTTT. The encoded protein is CASSLSPSGNTIYF.

The V gene is TRBV5-1, the J gene TRBJ1-6; TRBD1 matches 10 bases. The CDR3 loop spans 15 amino acids. V dropped 3 bases and J dropped 8; count of bases not matched to a gene: 5. Looked up from germline, CDR1 is SGHRS and CDR2 is YFSETQ. The CDR3 DNA sequence: TGCGCCAGCAGCTCAGGACAGGGGGGAGATTCACCCCTCCACTTT. Residues: CASSSGQGGDSPLHF.

This clone was detected only once. This chain joins TRBV14 and TRBJ2-1; D is undetermined. V gave up 3 bases and J gave up 4 bases, with 4 bases separating them. In germline, CDR1 is SGHDN, CDR2 FVKESK. This CDR3 spans 12 amino acids. CDR3 sequence reads: CASSQTYNEQFF. DNA of the CDR3: TGTGCCAGCAGCCAGACTTACAATGAGCAGTTCTTC.